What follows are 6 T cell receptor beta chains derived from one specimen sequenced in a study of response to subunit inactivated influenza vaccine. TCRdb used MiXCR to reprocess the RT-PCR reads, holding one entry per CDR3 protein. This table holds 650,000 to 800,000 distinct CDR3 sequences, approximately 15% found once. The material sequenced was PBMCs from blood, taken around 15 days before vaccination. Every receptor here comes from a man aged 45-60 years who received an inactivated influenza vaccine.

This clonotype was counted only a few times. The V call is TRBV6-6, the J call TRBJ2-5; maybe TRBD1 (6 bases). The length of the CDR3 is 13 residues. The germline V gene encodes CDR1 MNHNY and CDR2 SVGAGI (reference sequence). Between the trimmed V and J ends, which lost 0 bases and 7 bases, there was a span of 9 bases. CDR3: CASSYSIGGTQYF. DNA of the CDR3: TGTGCCAGCAGTTACTCGATAGGGGGGACCCAGTACTTC.

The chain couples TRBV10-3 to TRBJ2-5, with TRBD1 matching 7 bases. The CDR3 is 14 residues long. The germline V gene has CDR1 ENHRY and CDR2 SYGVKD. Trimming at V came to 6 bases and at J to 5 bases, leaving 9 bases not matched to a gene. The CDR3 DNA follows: TGTGCCATCAGCCCCGAAGGGGGCCGGGAGACCCAGTACTTC. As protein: CAISPEGGRETQYF.

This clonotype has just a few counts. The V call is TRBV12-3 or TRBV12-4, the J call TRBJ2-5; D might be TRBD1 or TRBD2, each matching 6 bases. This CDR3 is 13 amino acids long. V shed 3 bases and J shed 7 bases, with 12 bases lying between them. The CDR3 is CASSFGGPGTQYF. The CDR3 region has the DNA TGTGCCAGCAGTTTTGGGGGGCCGGGGACCCAGTACTTC.

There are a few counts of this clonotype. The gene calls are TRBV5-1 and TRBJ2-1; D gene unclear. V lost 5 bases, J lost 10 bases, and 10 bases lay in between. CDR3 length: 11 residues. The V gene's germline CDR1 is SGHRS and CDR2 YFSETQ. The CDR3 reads CASRLEKEQFF. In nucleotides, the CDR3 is TGCGCCAGCAGATTAGAAAAGGAGCAGTTCTTC.

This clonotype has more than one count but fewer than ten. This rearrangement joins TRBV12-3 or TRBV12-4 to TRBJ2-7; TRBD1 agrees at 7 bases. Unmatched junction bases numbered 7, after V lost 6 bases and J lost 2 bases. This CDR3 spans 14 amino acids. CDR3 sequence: CASSQQGSTYEQYF. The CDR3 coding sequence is TGTGCCAGCAGCCAACAGGGGTCGACCTACGAGCAGTACTTC.

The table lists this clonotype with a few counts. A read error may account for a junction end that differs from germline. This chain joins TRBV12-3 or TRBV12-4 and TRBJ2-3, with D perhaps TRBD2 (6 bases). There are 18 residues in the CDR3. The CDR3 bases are TGTGCCAGCTGTTTGGGATCCCTGGGTAGCGGAACCACAGATACGCAGTATTTT. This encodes CASCLGSLGSGTTDTQYF.